The 32 T cell receptor beta chains in this list originate from one sample, sequenced in a study of T cell repertoires in cytomegalovirus infection. These receptors lack a known antigen. Via MiXCR, TCRdb re-called the reads, giving one row per CDR3 protein. The top ten clones hold approximately 13% of a sample with about 350,000 distinct CDR3 sequences, about 35% of them seen once. Sequencing used cultured PBMCs, obtained from culture after CMV antigen stimulation. These TCRs come from a human donor in good health (CMV status not recorded). Some clones in this sample may be carry-over from other donors' samples.

This clonotype was detected ten times or more. The chain recombines TRBV7-2 with TRBJ2-1; 11 bases map to TRBD2. CDR3 size: 15 residues. Germline trimming cut 4 bases from V and 4 bases from J; bases unmatched to any gene: 3. From germline, CDR1 is SGHTA and CDR2 FQGNSA. The DNA of the CDR3 is TGTGCCAGCAGCTCCGGGACTAGCGGTTACAATGAGCAGTTCTTC. As protein: CASSSGTSGYNEQFF.

This CDR3 is CASSLGQSLQETQYF. In nucleotides, the CDR3 is TGTGCCAGCAGCTTAGGACAGAGCTTACAAGAGACCCAGTACTTC. The chain uses TRBV7-6 and TRBJ2-5; D perhaps matches TRBD1 (5 bases). The CDR3 contains 15 residues. The V end was cut by 1 base, the J end by 2 bases, with 11 bases between. CDR1 and CDR2 (germline): SGHVS, FNYEAQ.

This sequence joins TRBV3-1 and TRBJ2-2; D is unclear. CDR1 is LGHDT, CDR2 YNNKEL, per germline (reference sequence). The CDR3 has 15 residues. V gave up 1 base and J gave up 5 bases, with 11 bases separating them. The CDR3 reads CASSQVEAGTGELFF. The CDR3 DNA is TGTGCCAGCAGCCAAGTCGAGGCTGGAACCGGGGAGCTGTTTTTT.

The V call is TRBV10-2, the J call TRBJ2-4; D might be TRBD1 (5 bases). The V end lost 0 bases, the J end lost 6 bases, and 6 bases lay between the germline ends. CDR3 size: 13 residues. Germline V gene data show CDR1 as WSHSY and CDR2 as SAAADI. This CDR3 is CASSESTANIQYF. The CDR3 DNA sequence: TGCGCCAGCAGTGAGTCGACAGCAAACATTCAGTACTTC.

This clonotype was observed a handful of times. The rearrangement joins TRBV7-6 to TRBJ2-3, with 12 bases lining up with TRBD2. J gave up 5 bases and V 5 bases, and 2 bases lay outside the gene matches. There are 14 residues in the CDR3. The germline gives CDR1 SGHVS, CDR2 FNYEAQ. The chain's CDR3 is CASSQTSGRDTQYF. In DNA, the CDR3 is TGTGCCAGCAGCCAGACTAGCGGGAGAGATACGCAGTATTTT.

Many counts were recorded for this clonotype. The rearrangement uses TRBV19 and TRBJ1-5; no clear D gene. V was trimmed by 7 bases and J by 2 bases, leaving 9 bases between them. The CDR3 loop spans 13 amino acids. Germline CDR1 reads LNHDA; CDR2 reads SQIVND (reference sequence). CDR3 sequence: CASNLQGNQPQHF. CDR3 nucleotides: TGTGCCAGTAACCTCCAGGGCAATCAGCCCCAGCATTTT.

This clonotype was recorded a few times. V is TRBV14 and J is TRBJ1-1; no clear D gene. This CDR3 comprises 15 residues. The V end was cut by 0 bases, the J end by 6 bases, with 14 bases between. Germline V gene data show CDR1 as SGHDN and CDR2 as FVKESK. CDR3 in amino acids: CASSQESFFLAEAFF. In DNA, the CDR3 is TGTGCCAGCAGCCAAGAAAGTTTTTTTTTAGCTGAAGCTTTCTTT.

This chain links TRBV19 with TRBJ1-2; a possible D gene is TRBD1 (5 bases). This CDR3 contains 14 residues. The V end lost 1 base, the J end lost 7 bases, and 13 bases lay between the germline ends. Germline CDR1 is LNHDA and CDR2 is SQIVND (reference sequence). CDR3 DNA sequence: TGTGCCAGTAGTATAGGGGGCTCGAGGGTTGGCTACACCTTC. This gives the protein CASSIGGSRVGYTF.

The chain combines TRBV4-3 with TRBJ1-4, with TRBD1 matching 10 bases. The V gene end was trimmed by 0 bases and the J gene end by 0 bases; junction bases not matched to a gene: 16. The CDR3 is 22 amino acids. Per germline, CDR1 LGHNA and CDR2 YSLEER. This chain's CDR3 is CASSQDRLVRTGGATTNEKLFF. DNA of the CDR3: TGCGCCAGCAGCCAAGATCGGTTAGTTAGGACAGGGGGAGCAACAACTAATGAAAAACTGTTTTTT.

The chain joins TRBV29-1 to TRBJ2-1, with D possibly matching TRBD2 (6 bases). CDR1 and CDR2 (germline): SQVTM, ANQGSEA. Trimming pared 0 bases from V and 0 bases from J, leaving 15 bases between. CDR3 length equals 17 residues. The CDR3 protein is CSVEEALAKSSYNEQFF. The CDR3 DNA is TGCAGCGTTGAAGAAGCCCTAGCGAAAAGCTCCTACAATGAGCAGTTCTTC.

This clonotype was counted at least ten times. CDR3 DNA: TGTGCCTCCAGACTAGACGGGGCCAACGTCCTGACTTTC. Encoded protein: CASRLDGANVLTF. The gene calls are TRBV2 and TRBJ2-6; perhaps TRBD2 as D (6 bases). Germline loops: CDR1 SNHLY, CDR2 FYNNEI. There are 13 residues in the CDR3. The V end was cut by 11 bases, the J end by 4 bases, with 12 bases between.

V is TRBV7-2 and J is TRBJ2-7; tentative D call: TRBD1 (5 bases). Trimming left V 1 base short and J 4 bases short, with 11 bases between. The germline gives CDR1 SGHTA, CDR2 FQGNSA. The CDR3 consists of 14 residues. Here the CDR3 DNA reads TGTGCCAGCAGCTTAGTAGGGGTCTGGTACGAGCAGTACTTC. Its translation is CASSLVGVWYEQYF.

This clonotype was picked up one time. The V and J genes are TRBV12-3 or TRBV12-4 and TRBJ2-2; no clear D gene. Trimming pared 4 bases from V and 6 bases from J, leaving 12 bases between. The CDR3 length is 14 residues. The CDR3 DNA reads as TGTGCCAGCAGTTGGACGAGTTCGCCCGGGGAGCTGTTTTTT. Amino acids: CASSWTSSPGELFF.

This clonotype was counted ten times or more. The V gene is TRBV7-2, the J gene TRBJ2-1, with D perhaps TRBD2 (6 bases). V was clipped by 10 bases and J by 8 bases, with 12 bases between them. Germline CDR1 and CDR2: SGHTA and FQGNSA. The CDR3 contains 11 residues. The CDR3 region is CATRRGHEQFF. CDR3 coding DNA: TGTGCCACCCGGAGGGGTCATGAGCAGTTCTTC.

CDR3 sequence reads: CASSSFIRRGNQPQHF. The CDR3 bases are TGTGCCAGCAGCTCTTTCATTAGGAGGGGCAATCAGCCCCAGCATTTT. V gene TRBV12-3 or TRBV12-4 combines with J gene TRBJ1-5; D gene ambiguous. This CDR3 has 16 residues. Trimming left V 6 bases short and J 2 bases short, with 17 bases between.

The chain employs TRBV27 and TRBJ2-7; 7 nucleotides line up with TRBD1. Germline CDR1 and CDR2: MNHEY and SMNVEV (reference sequence). The CDR3 loop spans 15 amino acids. The trim removed 3 bases at V and 6 bases at J, leaving 11 bases unmatched. This chain's CDR3 is CASSFLTGQRGEQYF. In nucleotides, the CDR3 is TGTGCCAGCAGTTTTTTGACAGGGCAGAGGGGCGAGCAGTACTTC.

This clonotype has just a few counts. The rearrangement links TRBV7-2 to TRBJ2-3; tentative D call: TRBD1 (6 bases). The CDR3 contains 14 residues. The germline CDR1 and CDR2 sequences are SGHTA and FQGNSA. V was trimmed by 2 bases and J by 3 bases, leaving 9 bases between them. The CDR3 nucleotides read TGTGCCAGCAGCTTAAACAGGGTTACAGATACGCAGTATTTT. Translating it yields CASSLNRVTDTQYF.

This clonotype was counted a single time. The genes are TRBV5-1 and TRBJ2-7, with D unclear. Trimming took off 0 bases at V and 3 bases at J, with 13 bases between the two ends. This CDR3 is 15 amino acids long. Germline CDR1 SGHRS, CDR2 YFSETQ. The CDR3 DNA sequence: TGCGCCAGCAGCTTGGCAGGTCGGGTTCTCTACGAGCAGTACGTC. Amino acids: CASSLAGRVLYEQYV.

The V gene is TRBV7-9, the J gene TRBJ2-5; D possibly matches TRBD1 or TRBD2 (5 bases each). Trimming removed 1 base from V and 2 bases from J, with 14 bases in between. The CDR3 loop spans 16 amino acids. Germline CDR1 reads SEHNR; CDR2 reads FQNEAQ (reference sequence). The CDR3 DNA sequence: TGTGCCAGCAGCTTAGAGGGACGTAACCCTCAAGAGACCCAGTACTTC. It codes for CASSLEGRNPQETQYF.

This clonotype was observed many times. The genes are TRBV7-2 and TRBJ1-3; no firm D call. V was shortened by 3 bases and J by 0 bases, with 18 bases between the two germline ends. Germline V lookup: CDR1 SGHTA, CDR2 FQGNSA. The CDR3 contains 18 residues. CDR3 region: CASSFSYPAVSSGNTIYF. The CDR3 coding sequence is TGTGCCAGCAGCTTTTCCTACCCGGCGGTGAGCTCTGGAAACACCATATATTTT.

J is TRBJ2-5 and V is TRBV28; D is unclear. V lost 1 base and J lost 1, with 7 bases in between. From germline, CDR1 is MDHEN and CDR2 SYDVKM. The CDR3 is 14 amino acids. The CDR3 region has the DNA TGTGCCAGCAGTTTATTATACAGCCAAGAGACCCAGTACTTC. Protein sequence: CASSLLYSQETQYF. Together with reference TRBV28 and TRBJ2-5, the CDR3 gives the full variable domain: DVKVTQSSRYLVKRTGEKVFLECVQDMDHENMFWYRQDPGLGLRLIYFSYDVKMKEKGDIPEGYSVSREKKERFSLILESASTNQTSMYLCASSLLYSQETQYFGPGTRLLVL.

V gene TRBV7-8 combines with J gene TRBJ2-5; 8 nucleotides match TRBD2. The CDR3 totals 18 residues. V trimming: 7 bases; J trimming: 1 base; junction bases outside the gene matches: 17. Germline lookup yields CDR1 SGHVS and CDR2 FQNEAQ. CDR3 DNA sequence: TGTGCCAGCATCCCTCCGAGGGCTAGCGGGTCGTTCCAAGAGACCCAGTACTTC. Its protein is CASIPPRASGSFQETQYF.

The chain uses TRBV7-6 and TRBJ1-2; 7 bases line up with TRBD1. Germline CDR1 and CDR2: SGHVS and FNYEAQ. The CDR3 spans 16 residues. V was pared by 3 bases and J by 0 bases, with 7 bases of the junction left unmatched. The chain's CDR3 is CASSLDGTAANYGYTF. The CDR3 bases are TGTGCCAGCAGCTTGGACGGGACAGCTGCTAACTATGGCTACACCTTC. The entire variable domain, with the rest obtained from reference TRBV7-6 and TRBJ1-2, is as follows: GAGVSQSPRYKVTKRGQDVALRCDPISGHVSLYWYRQALGQGPEFLTYFNYEAQQDKSGLPNDRFSAERPEGSISTLTIQRTEQRDSAMYRCASSLDGTAANYGYTFGSGTRLTVV.

Only a few counts were recorded for this clonotype. The genes are TRBV19 and TRBJ1-3; TRBD1 is a possible D gene (5 bases). V lost 1 base to trimming and J lost 0 bases, with 7 bases between them. The CDR3 spans 15 residues. Germline CDR1 LNHDA, CDR2 SQIVND (reference sequence). CDR3 DNA: TGTGCCAGTAGTATAGTGGGGGTCTCTGGAAACACCATATATTTT. Translation gives CASSIVGVSGNTIYF.

This chain joins TRBV7-6 and TRBJ2-7; 12 bases fit TRBD2. The CDR3 contains 16 residues. The trim removed 2 bases at V and 2 bases at J, leaving 4 bases unmatched. Germline CDR1 SGHVS, CDR2 FNYEAQ. CDR3 nucleotide sequence: TGTGCCAGCAGCTTAAGACCTAGCGGGAGGGCCTACGAGCAGTACTTC. Protein sequence: CASSLRPSGRAYEQYF.

The chain is built from TRBV6-8 and TRBJ1-6, with unresolved D. This CDR3 is 13 amino acids long. Germline V CDR1 and CDR2: MNHGY, SAAAGT. Trimming left V 7 bases short and J 5 bases short, with 9 bases between. In DNA form, the CDR3 reads TGTGCCAGCAAGCGGAATAATAATTCACCCCTCCACTTT. It codes for CASKRNNNSPLHF.

This clonotype was counted between two and nine times. The chain combines TRBV25-1 with TRBJ2-1; D gene unclear. Trimming removed 1 base at V and 9 bases at J, with 7 bases between. The CDR3 loop spans 12 amino acids. Germline V gives CDR1 MGHDK, CDR2 SYGVNS. CDR3 loop: CASSESVSEQFF. The CDR3 DNA reads TGTGCCAGCAGTGAATCAGTGTCTGAGCAGTTCTTC.

This chain links TRBV20-1 with TRBJ2-5, with TRBD1 identical over 9 bases. Losses at the gene ends were 5 bases for V and 3 bases for J; bases not matched to a gene: 7. This CDR3 comprises 14 residues. The V gene's germline CDR1 is DFQATT and CDR2 SNEGSKA (reference sequence). CDR3 in amino acids: CSAAPQGAEETQYF. The CDR3 DNA reads TGCAGTGCTGCTCCACAGGGGGCCGAAGAGACCCAGTACTTC.

In DNA form, the CDR3 reads TGTGCCAGCAGCTTAGGGGCAGCCAGCTTGAGAGATACGCAGTATTTT. Amino acids: CASSLGAASLRDTQYF. V usage is TRBV7-2 and J usage is TRBJ2-3; D gene ambiguous. V dropped 1 base and J dropped 5 bases, with 16 bases sitting between them. The CDR3 has 16 amino acids. Germline lookup yields CDR1 SGHTA and CDR2 FQGNSA.

The chain couples TRBV7-2 to TRBJ2-3, with D unclear. Germline assignment: CDR1 SGHTA and CDR2 FQGNSA. V dropped 5 bases and J dropped 0 bases, with 12 bases sitting between them. CDR3 length: 15 amino acids. The CDR3 sequence: CASSPFQSSTDTQYF. The CDR3 DNA reads TGTGCCAGCAGCCCCTTTCAGTCCAGCACAGATACGCAGTATTTT.

The chain joins TRBV2 to TRBJ1-1; 7 nucleotides match TRBD1. Germline V gene sequence: CDR1 SNHLY, CDR2 FYNNEI. The CDR3 loop spans 11 amino acids. V gave up 10 bases and J gave up 8 bases; unmatched junction bases: 7. The CDR3 DNA follows: TGTGCCACCGACAGGGATCGCGAAGCTTTCTTT. Its protein product is CATDRDREAFF.

The chain links TRBV7-6 to TRBJ1-1, with D unresolved. Germline loops: CDR1 SGHVS, CDR2 FNYEAQ. This CDR3 has 13 residues. V was cut by 5 bases and J by 4 bases, with 11 bases left in between. The chain's CDR3 is CASSLLAGTEAFF. DNA of the CDR3: TGTGCCAGCAGCCTACTGGCTGGCACTGAAGCTTTCTTT.